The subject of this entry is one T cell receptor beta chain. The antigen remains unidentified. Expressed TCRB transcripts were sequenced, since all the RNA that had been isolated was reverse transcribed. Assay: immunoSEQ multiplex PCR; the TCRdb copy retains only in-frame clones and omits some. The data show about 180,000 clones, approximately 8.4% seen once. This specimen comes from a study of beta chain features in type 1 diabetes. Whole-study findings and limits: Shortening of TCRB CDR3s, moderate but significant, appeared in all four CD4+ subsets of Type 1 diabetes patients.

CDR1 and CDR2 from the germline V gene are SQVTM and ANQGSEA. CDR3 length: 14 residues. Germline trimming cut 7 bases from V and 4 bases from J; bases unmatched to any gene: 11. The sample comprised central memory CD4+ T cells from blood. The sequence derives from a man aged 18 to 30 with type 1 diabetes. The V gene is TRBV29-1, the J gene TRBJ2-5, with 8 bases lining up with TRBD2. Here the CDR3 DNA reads TGCAGCGGGGGGGGAGCGGGGGTTGGAGAGACCCAGTACTTC. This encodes CSGGGAGVGETQYF.